This TCR beta chain is drawn from a study of T-cell reconstitution after alpha-beta-depleted transplantation in children. Study-level results: TCRbeta diversity was high at day 60 in some patients (a result of surviving recipient T cells and thymic progenitors). Once a year had passed after transplant, T-cell counts and diversity came mostly from newly produced T cells.

TCRbeta library preparation incorporated unique molecular identifiers. TCRdb re-derived calls from the PCR reads in MiXCR, one entry per CDR3 protein. The data hold some 600,000 distinct CDR3 sequences, with approximately 13% observed a single time. Ten or more counts support this clonotype. Its antigen is unidentified. This TCR came from a male patient between 10 and 17 years old who had a stem cell transplant for acute myeloid leukemia, so the T cells may come from the graft donor. The specimen comprised PBMCs, mostly from graft donor cells, sampled 360 days after TCRalphabeta/CD19-depleted stem cell transplant.

CDR3: CASSPLGLAGYEQYF. DNA of the CDR3: TGTGCCAGCAGTCCCCTCGGACTAGCGGGTTACGAGCAGTACTTC. The rearrangement joins TRBV12-3 or TRBV12-4 to TRBJ2-7; 11 bases are shared with TRBD2. The V gene end was trimmed by 5 bases and the J gene end by 4 bases; junction bases not matched to a gene: 7. This CDR3 has 15 residues.